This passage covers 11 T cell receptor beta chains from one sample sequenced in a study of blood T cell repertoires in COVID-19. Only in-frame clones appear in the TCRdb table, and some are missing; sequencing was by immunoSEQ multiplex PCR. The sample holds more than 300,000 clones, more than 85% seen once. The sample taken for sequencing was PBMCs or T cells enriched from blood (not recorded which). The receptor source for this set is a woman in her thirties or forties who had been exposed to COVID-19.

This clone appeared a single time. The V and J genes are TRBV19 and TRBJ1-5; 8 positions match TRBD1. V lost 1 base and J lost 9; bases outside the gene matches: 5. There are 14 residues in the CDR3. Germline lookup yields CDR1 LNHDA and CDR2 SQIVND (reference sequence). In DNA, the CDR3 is TGTGCCAGTAGTATAGCCGGGACAGGTTCGCCCCAGCATTTT. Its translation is CASSIAGTGSPQHF. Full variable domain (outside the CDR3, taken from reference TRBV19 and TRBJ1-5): DGGITQSPKYLFRKEGQNVTLSCEQNLNHDAMYWYRQDPGQGLRLIYYSQIVNDFQKGDIAEGYSVSREKKESFPLTVTSAQKNPTAFYLCASSIAGTGSPQHFGDGTRLSIL.

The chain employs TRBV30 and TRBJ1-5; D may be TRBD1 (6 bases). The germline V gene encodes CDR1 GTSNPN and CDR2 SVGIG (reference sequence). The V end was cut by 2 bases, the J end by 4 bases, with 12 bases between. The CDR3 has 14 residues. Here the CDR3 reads CAWSYRAGNQPQHF. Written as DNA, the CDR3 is TGTGCCTGGAGTTACAGGGCAGGTAATCAGCCCCAGCATTTT.

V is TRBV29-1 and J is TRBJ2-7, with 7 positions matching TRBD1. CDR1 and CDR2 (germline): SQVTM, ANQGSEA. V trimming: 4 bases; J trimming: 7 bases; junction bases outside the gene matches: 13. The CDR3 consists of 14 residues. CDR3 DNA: TGCAGCGTTGCCTCGGACAGGTCCACGAGGGAGCAGTACTTC. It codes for CSVASDRSTREQYF.

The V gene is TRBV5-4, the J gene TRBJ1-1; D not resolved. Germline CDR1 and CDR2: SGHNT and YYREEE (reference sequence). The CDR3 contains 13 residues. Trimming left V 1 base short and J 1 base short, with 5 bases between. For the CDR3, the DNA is TGTGCCAGCAGCTTGCCAGGGAACACTGAAGCTTTCTTT. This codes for CASSLPGNTEAFF.

The CDR3 is CASSRVSIETQYF. The CDR3 DNA reads TGTGCCAGCAGCCGCGTGAGTATAGAGACCCAGTACTTC. The chain recombines TRBV6-6 with TRBJ2-5; D gene uncertain. Looked up from germline, CDR1 is MNHNY and CDR2 is SVGAGI (reference sequence). The CDR3 runs 13 residues. Trimming took 6 bases from V and 4 from J, leaving 12 bases between them.

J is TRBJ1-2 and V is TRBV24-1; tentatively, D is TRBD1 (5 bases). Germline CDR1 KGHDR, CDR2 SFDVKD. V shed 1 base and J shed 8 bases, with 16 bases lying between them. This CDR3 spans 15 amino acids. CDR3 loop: CATSDLQELAEGYTF. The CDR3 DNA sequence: TGTGCCACCAGTGATTTACAGGAGCTTGCGGAAGGCTACACCTTC.

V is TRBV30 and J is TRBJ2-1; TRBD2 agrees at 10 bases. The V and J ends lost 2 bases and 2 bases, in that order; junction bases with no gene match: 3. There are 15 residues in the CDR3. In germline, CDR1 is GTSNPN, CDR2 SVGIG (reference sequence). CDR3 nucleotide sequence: TGTGCCTGGAGTCCTAGCGGGAGTACCTACAATGAGCAGTTCTTC. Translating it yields CAWSPSGSTYNEQFF. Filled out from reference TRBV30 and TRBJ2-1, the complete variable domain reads SQTIHQWPATLVQPVGSPLSLECTVEGTSNPNLYWYRQAAGRGLQLLFYSVGIGQISSEVPQNLSASRPQDRQFILSSKKLLLSDSGFYLCAWSPSGSTYNEQFFGPGTRLTVL.

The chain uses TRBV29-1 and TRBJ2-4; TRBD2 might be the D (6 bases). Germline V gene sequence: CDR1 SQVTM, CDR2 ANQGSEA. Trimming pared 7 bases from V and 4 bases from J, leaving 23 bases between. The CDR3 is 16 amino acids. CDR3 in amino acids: CSAEGFGASEKNIQYF. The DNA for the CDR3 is TGCAGCGCAGAGGGTTTCGGGGCTAGCGAAAAAAACATTCAGTACTTC.

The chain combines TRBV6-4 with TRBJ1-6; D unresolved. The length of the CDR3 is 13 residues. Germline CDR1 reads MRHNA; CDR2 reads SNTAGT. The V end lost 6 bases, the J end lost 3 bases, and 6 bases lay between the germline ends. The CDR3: CASSQIYNSPLHF. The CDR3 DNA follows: TGTGCCAGCAGCCAGATCTATAATTCACCCCTCCACTTT.

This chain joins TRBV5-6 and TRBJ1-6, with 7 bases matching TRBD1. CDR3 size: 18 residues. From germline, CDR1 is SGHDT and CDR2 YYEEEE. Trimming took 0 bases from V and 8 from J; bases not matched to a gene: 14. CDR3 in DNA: TGTGCCAGCAGCTTGGTACGACCACCCGGGACAGCCTATTCACCCCTCCACTTT. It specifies CASSLVRPPGTAYSPLHF.

DNA for the CDR3: TGTGCCAGCAGCCTAGGCACTAGCGGGAGGGAAGGCTACGAGCAGTACTTC. Its protein is CASSLGTSGREGYEQYF. The rearrangement uses TRBV9 and TRBJ2-7; TRBD2 matches at 13 bases. Germline loops: CDR1 SGDLS, CDR2 YYNGEE. This CDR3 spans 17 amino acids. J gave up 3 bases and V 4 bases, and 10 bases lay outside the gene matches.